The rows below give T cell receptor beta chains drawn from one sample of a study of T cell clonotyping in hematopoietic cell transplantation. Sequencing used immunoSEQ multiplex PCR; TCRdb keeps in-frame clones, though not all of them. The sample yields tens of thousands of clones, less than 95% seen once. Sequencing was performed on peripheral blood mononuclear cells. The source of these receptors is a woman in her fifties or sixties in good health. Some clones in this sample may be carry-over from other donors' samples. Each CDR3 is given with its conserved first and last residue. A D gene is named only where the DNA matches it firmly.

D gene | J gene | V gene | CDR3 protein | CDR3 DNA
NA | TRBJ1-1 | TRBV19 | CASSIGFVGPLVGNTEAFF | TGTGCCAGTAGTATAGGATTTGTGGGGCCTCTCGTCGGGAACACTGAAGCTTTCTTT
TRBD1 | TRBJ2-7 | TRBV27 | CASRASGTGYEQYF | TGTGCCAGCAGGGCCTCCGGGACAGGGTACGAGCAGTACTTC
TRBD1 | TRBJ1-6 | TRBV5-1 | CASSFDRVYNSPLHF | TGCGCCAGCAGCTTTGACAGGGTCTATAATTCACCCCTCCACTTT
TRBD1 | TRBJ1-2 | TRBV19 | CASRKGQGIYGYTF | TGTGCCAGCCGTAAGGGACAGGGCATCTATGGCTACACCTTC
NA | TRBJ1-4 | TRBV6-5 | CASSPPGGLGEKLFF | TGTGCCAGCAGTCCCCCGGGGGGTTTGGGTGAAAAACTGTTTTTT
TRBD1 | TRBJ2-7 | TRBV6-5 | CASSRQGTFNEQYF | TGTGCCAGCAGCCGACAGGGAACTTTCAACGAGCAGTACTTC
TRBD1 | TRBJ1-1 | TRBV5-1 | CASSSSQGAENTEAFF | TGCGCCAGCAGCTCATCACAGGGGGCTGAGAACACTGAAGCTTTCTTT
NA | TRBJ2-3 | TRBV7-3 | CASSSRQTDTQYF | TGTGCCAGCAGCTCCCGACAGACAGATACGCAGTATTTT
NA | TRBJ2-7 | TRBV5-5 | CASSPRPKIKTWEQYF | TGTGCCAGCAGCCCCCGACCGAAAATAAAAACTTGGGAGCAGTACTTC
NA | TRBJ1-1 | TRBV11-1 | CASSFDSSWGTEAFF | TGTGCCAGCAGCTTCGACAGTTCCTGGGGCACTGAAGCTTTCTTT
NA | TRBJ1-5 | TRBV4-2 | CASSQAINQPQHF | TGTGCCAGCAGCCAAGCGATTAATCAGCCCCAGCATTTT
NA | TRBJ2-1 | TRBV19 | CASSIGRTEQFF | TGTGCCAGTAGTATAGGTCGGACTGAGCAGTTCTTC
NA | TRBJ1-4 | TRBV5-1 | CASSTGVGSLNEKLFF | TGCGCCAGCAGTACGGGTGTAGGGTCCCTTAATGAAAAACTGTTTTTT
NA | TRBJ1-1 | TRBV19 | CASSIQLNTEAFF | TGTGCCAGTAGTATACAATTGAACACTGAAGCTTTCTTT
NA | TRBJ1-2 | TRBV19 | CATTNPGQPNYGYTF | TGTGCCACCACAAATCCGGGCCAGCCCAACTATGGCTACACCTTC
NA | TRBJ1-5 | TRBV7-8 | CASSLADWQPQHF | TGTGCCAGCAGCTTAGCTGACTGGCAGCCCCAGCATTTT
NA | TRBJ1-5 | TRBV28 | CASRGQLGNQPQHF | TGTGCCAGCAGGGGCCAATTGGGCAATCAGCCCCAGCATTTT
NA | TRBJ2-7 | TRBV19 | CASSYQGRRYEQYF | TGTGCCAGTAGTTATCAGGGTAGGAGGTACGAGCAGTACTTC
NA | TRBJ1-2 | TRBV4-3 | CASSQGTDYGYTF | TGCGCCAGCAGCCAAGGAACGGACTATGGCTACACCTTC
TRBD1 | TRBJ1-6 | TRBV28 | CASSVSWDRGSPLHF | TGTGCCAGCAGTGTGTCCTGGGACAGGGGATCACCCCTCCACTTT
NA | TRBJ2-1 | TRBV7-2 | CASSLAGLIYNEQFF | TGTGCCAGCAGCTTAGCGGGACTCATCTACAATGAGCAGTTCTTC
TRBD1 | TRBJ2-2 | TRBV2 | CASTGTGSTGELFF | TGTGCCAGCACCGGGACAGGAAGCACCGGGGAGCTGTTTTTT
NA | TRBJ1-2 | TRBV5-5 | CASSLAGQETYGYTF | TGTGCCAGCAGCTTGGCCGGGCAGGAGACCTATGGCTACACCTTC
NA | TRBJ1-2 | TRBV4-2 | CASSQDRTGYTF | TGTGCCAGCAGCCAAGATCGAACTGGCTACACCTTC